This T cell receptor beta chain was recorded in a study of blood T cell repertoires in COVID-19. Study information: PBMCs, B-cell-depleted T cells, or T cells were the source of the cDNA or gDNA that made up the material.

Germline V CDR1 and CDR2: LNHDA, SQIVND (reference sequence). Trimming removed 1 base at V and 5 bases at J, with 9 bases between. This CDR3 contains 14 residues. This clone was detected once. Sequenced by immunoSEQ multiplex PCR; TCRdb stores in-frame clones only, minus some. The sample holds over 300,000 clones; almost 90% are singletons and the top ten take approximately 7%. The rearrangement joins TRBV19 to TRBJ1-5; possible D gene TRBD1, 6 bases. This sequence was found in a man younger than 30 with active or convalescent COVID-19. The sample was peripheral blood. The CDR3 sequence: CASSIAAGDQPQHF. As DNA, the CDR3 is TGTGCCAGTAGTATAGCGGCAGGGGATCAGCCCCAGCATTTT.